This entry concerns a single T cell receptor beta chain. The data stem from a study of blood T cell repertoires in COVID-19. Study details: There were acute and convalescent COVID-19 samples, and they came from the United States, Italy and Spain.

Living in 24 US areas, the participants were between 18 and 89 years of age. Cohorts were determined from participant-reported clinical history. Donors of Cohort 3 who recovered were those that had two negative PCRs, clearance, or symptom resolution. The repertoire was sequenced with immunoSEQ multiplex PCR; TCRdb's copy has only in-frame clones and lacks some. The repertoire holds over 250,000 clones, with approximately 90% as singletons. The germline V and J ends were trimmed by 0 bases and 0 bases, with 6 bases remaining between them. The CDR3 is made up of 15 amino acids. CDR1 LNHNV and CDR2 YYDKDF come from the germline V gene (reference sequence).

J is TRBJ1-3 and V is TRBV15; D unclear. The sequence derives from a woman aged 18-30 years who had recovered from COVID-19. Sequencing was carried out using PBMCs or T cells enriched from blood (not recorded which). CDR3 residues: CATSRDSYSGNTIYF. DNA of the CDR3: TGTGCCACCAGCAGAGATTCTTACTCTGGAAACACCATATATTTT. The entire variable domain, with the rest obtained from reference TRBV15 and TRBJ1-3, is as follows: DAMVIQNPRYQVTQFGKPVTLSCSQTLNHNVMYWYQQKSSQAPKLLFHYYDKDFNNEADTPDNFQSRRPNTSFCFLDIRSPGLGDTAMYLCATSRDSYSGNTIYFGEGSWLTVV.